One and the same sample provided the 9 T cell receptor beta chains below, sequenced in a study of shared clonotypes between healthy human individuals. TCRdb keeps only in-frame clones here, not all; method: immunoSEQ multiplex PCR. The sample has approximately 500,000 clones, 90% to 96% seen once. Input material: naive CD4+ T cells sorted from blood. Subset: CD45RA+ positively selected. The receptor set was obtained from a woman aged 25 to 39 in good health.

J is TRBJ2-7 and V is TRBV28, with D possibly being TRBD2 (5 bases). V was clipped by 11 bases and J by 6 bases, with 20 bases between them. Germline assignment: CDR1 MDHEN and CDR2 SYDVKM. This CDR3 has 13 residues. The CDR3 region has the DNA TGTGCCGCCGGTGGAGGAGATGGGTTCGAGCAGTACTTC. It translates to CAAGGGDGFEQYF.

The V gene is TRBV29-1, the J gene TRBJ2-1, with 7 positions matching TRBD1. CDR3 length equals 12 residues. Looked up from germline, CDR1 is SQVTM and CDR2 is ANQGSEA. The junction had 5 bases not matched to a gene; V was cut back by 6 bases and J by 6 bases. The CDR3 loop is CSVRGQSNEQFF. The CDR3 DNA reads TGCAGCGTGAGGGGACAGTCCAATGAGCAGTTCTTC.

Concerning this clone: This CDR3 is also generated by other DNA sequences in the sample. This chain links TRBV28 with TRBJ2-7; 8 bases are shared with TRBD2. CDR3 length: 13 amino acids. V trimming: 6 bases; J trimming: 3 bases; junction bases outside the gene matches: 4. CDR1 MDHEN and CDR2 SYDVKM come from the germline V gene. The CDR3 spells CASSLAGNYEQYF. CDR3 DNA sequence: TGTGCCAGCAGCTTAGCGGGGAACTACGAGCAGTACTTC.

V is TRBV5-1 and J is TRBJ2-3; 7 nucleotides match TRBD2. The length of the CDR3 is 15 residues. V gave up 4 bases and J gave up 2 bases; unmatched junction bases: 7. CDR1 and CDR2 from the germline V gene are SGHRS and YFSETQ. CDR3 nucleotide sequence: TGCGCCAGCAGCGGGGGGGTTTATCCCACAGATACGCAGTATTTT. Its translation is CASSGGVYPTDTQYF.

This rearrangement joins TRBV7-7 to TRBJ1-4, with no clear D. CDR3 length: 16 residues. The V gene lost 3 bases and the J gene lost 0 bases, with 11 bases spanning the gap. In germline, CDR1 is SSHAT, CDR2 FNYEAQ (reference sequence). The CDR3 here is CASSLLGCTTNEKLFF. The CDR3 DNA sequence: TGTGCCAGCAGCTTGCTGGGCTGCACAACTAATGAAAAACTGTTTTTT.

V is TRBV10-1 and J is TRBJ2-1, with D perhaps given as TRBD1 or TRBD2 (5 bases each). CDR1 WNHNN and CDR2 SYGVQD come from the germline V gene (reference sequence). This CDR3 region has 21 residues. The V and J ends lost 7 bases and 1 base respectively, with 32 bases between them. Here the CDR3 reads CASTNSQLAGPRGASYNEQFF. The CDR3 nucleotides read TGCGCCAGCACTAATTCTCAGCTCGCCGGGCCCCGGGGCGCATCCTACAATGAGCAGTTCTTC.

This clone was recorded only once. V is TRBV10-1 and J is TRBJ2-7, with TRBD2 matching over 7 bases. The CDR3 runs to 15 residues. Looked up from germline, CDR1 is WNHNN and CDR2 is SYGVQD (reference sequence). Germline trimming cut 3 bases from V and 5 bases from J; bases unmatched to any gene: 10. The DNA for the CDR3 is TGCGCCAGCAGTGATAGTCGCGGGAGTGGTGACGAGCAGTACTTC. Translation gives CASSDSRGSGDEQYF.

This chain connects TRBV5-8 to TRBJ1-5; no clear D. Germline assignment: CDR1 SGHTS and CDR2 YDEGEE. With 4 bases removed from V and 7 bases from J, the gap between germline ends came to 15 bases. The CDR3 totals 14 residues. The CDR3 here is CASSRPALGQPQHF. The CDR3, as DNA: TGTGCCAGCAGCCGGCCGGCCTTGGGCCAGCCCCAGCATTTT.

The chain links TRBV28 to TRBJ2-7, with D maybe TRBD2 (5 bases). Trimming took 8 bases from V and 3 from J, leaving 14 bases between them. Germline V gene lookup returns CDR1 MDHEN and CDR2 SYDVKM. This CDR3 is 13 amino acids long. This CDR3 is CASENPGSYEQYF. The CDR3 DNA reads TGTGCCAGCGAAAACCCGGGGAGCTACGAGCAGTACTTC.